This T cell receptor (beta chain) was retrieved from a study of cytomegalovirus exposure and HLA in healthy donors. Broader study findings: TCR beta chain V- and J-gene trimming was linked, in a later analysis, to a missense variant in DCLRE1C.

The PCR used 60 Vbeta and 13 Jbeta primers. TCRdb's table, derived via immunoSEQ multiplex PCR, lists solely in-frame clones and lacks some. The sample comprises 150,000 to 200,000 clones, over 65% of which are singletons, and 3.4% rests with the top ten. While unrecorded immune exposures were likely, the donors were nominally healthy when sampled. The CDR3 is made up of 15 amino acids. CDR1 is SEHNR, CDR2 FQNEAQ, per germline (reference sequence). V gave up 1 base and J gave up 0 bases, with 9 bases separating them. About this clone itself: The antigen is undetermined.

The chain joins TRBV7-9 to TRBJ1-1; D gene ambiguous. This TCR was sampled from a man aged 35 to 55 in good health and CMV-seropositive. The sample was PBMCs. The CDR3 DNA reads TGTGCCAGCAGCTTAGTTTCCGGGGTGAACACTGAAGCTTTCTTT. The encoded protein is CASSLVSGVNTEAFF.